This T cell receptor beta chain was sequenced for a study of blood T cell repertoires in COVID-19. Study as a whole: Samples representing acute and convalescent COVID-19 were sourced from the United States, Italy and Spain. T cells, B-cell-depleted T cells, or PBMCs provided the cDNA or gDNA that served as material.

The data were produced by immunoSEQ multiplex PCR, yet TCRdb's version contains in-frame clones alone and is incomplete. This table holds 140,000 or so clones, around 83% found once. In germline, CDR1 is LGHDT, CDR2 YNNKEL (reference sequence). Trimming stripped 4 bases from V and 8 bases from J, with 20 bases between. The CDR3 is 15 residues long. The TCR comes from a woman aged 80 or older with acute or convalescent COVID-19. Material for sequencing was peripheral blood. The chain uses TRBV3-1 (or the pseudogene TRBV3-2) and TRBJ2-5, with TRBD1 as a possible D gene (6 bases). The CDR3, as DNA: TGTGCCAGCAGCCCACTGTCCACACAGGGAAGAACCCAGTACTTC. It yields the protein CASSPLSTQGRTQYF.